The 30 T cell receptor beta chains below come from one sample, sequenced in a study of blood T cell repertoires in COVID-19. Sequenced by immunoSEQ multiplex PCR; TCRdb stores in-frame clones only, minus some. The sample carries tens of thousands of clones, approximately 82% recorded once. The source material was peripheral blood. All receptors derive from a human donor in a cohort sampled during active COVID-19.

The V gene is TRBV11-2, the J gene TRBJ1-1; 8 nucleotides match TRBD1. The CDR3 loop spans 14 amino acids. Germline CDR1 is SGHAT and CDR2 is FQNNGV. Trimming took 1 base from V and 4 from J; bases not matched to a gene: 2. CDR3 loop: CASSLGTGFTEAFF. CDR3 coding DNA: TGTGCCAGCAGCTTAGGGACAGGGTTCACTGAAGCTTTCTTT.

This clone has a handful of counts. The J gene is TRBJ2-2, the V gene TRBV7-3; D not certain. Germline assignment: CDR1 SGHTA and CDR2 FQGTGA. V lost 1 base, J lost 5 bases, and 5 bases lay in between. The CDR3 runs 13 residues. The DNA for the CDR3 is TGTGCCAGCAGCTTAAGCGGAACCGGGGAGCTGTTTTTT. Amino acids: CASSLSGTGELFF.

The chain recombines TRBV19 with TRBJ2-3; 10 bases match TRBD2. The V segment lost 3 bases and the J segment 5 bases; nucleotides outside the gene matches: 8. Germline CDR1 and CDR2: LNHDA and SQIVND (reference sequence). The CDR3 runs 16 residues. CDR3 amino acids: CASSIEASGSRDTQYF. Here the CDR3 DNA reads TGTGCCAGTAGTATTGAGGCTAGCGGGAGTCGAGATACGCAGTATTTT. The variable domain in full, completed from reference TRBV19 and TRBJ2-3, reads DGGITQSPKYLFRKEGQNVTLSCEQNLNHDAMYWYRQDPGQGLRLIYYSQIVNDFQKGDIAEGYSVSREKKESFPLTVTSAQKNPTAFYLCASSIEASGSRDTQYFGPGTRLTVL.

The chain is built from TRBV3-1 (or the pseudogene TRBV3-2) and TRBJ2-5; 10 positions match TRBD2. Germline V gene lookup returns CDR1 LGHDT and CDR2 YNNKEL (reference sequence). There are 16 residues in the CDR3. The V segment lost 1 base and the J segment 1 base; nucleotides outside the gene matches: 3. The CDR3 region is CASSQGLAGVQETQYF. The CDR3 DNA is TGTGCCAGCAGCCAAGGGCTAGCGGGGGTCCAAGAGACCCAGTACTTC.

The genes are TRBV5-1 and TRBJ2-2; the match to TRBD2 covers 10 bases. With 1 base clipped from V and 0 bases from J, the junction kept 3 bases outside the gene matches. The CDR3 is made up of 17 amino acids. From germline, CDR1 is SGHRS and CDR2 YFSETQ. The CDR3: CASSLPLAGANTGELFF. The CDR3 DNA reads TGCGCCAGCAGCTTGCCTCTAGCGGGGGCGAACACCGGGGAGCTGTTTTTT.

The J gene is TRBJ2-5, the V gene TRBV2; maybe TRBD1 (5 bases). V dropped 7 bases and J dropped 5 bases, with 20 bases sitting between them. The CDR3 loop spans 15 amino acids. Looked up from germline, CDR1 is SNHLY and CDR2 is FYNNEI. In DNA form, the CDR3 reads TGTGCCAGCATGGGTATCCAGGGAACGATGGAGACCCAGTACTTC. It specifies CASMGIQGTMETQYF.

CDR3: CASSQETLEGADYNEQFF. CDR3 DNA: TGCGCCAGCAGCCAAGAAACCCTTGAGGGGGCTGACTACAATGAGCAGTTCTTC. This chain uses TRBV4-1 with TRBJ2-1; 7 bases are shared with TRBD1. Germline trimming cut 0 bases from V and 3 bases from J; bases unmatched to any gene: 11. The CDR3 contains 18 residues. The germline gives CDR1 MGHRA, CDR2 YSYEKL.

The rearrangement links TRBV11-2 to TRBJ1-5; no reliable D call. CDR3 length: 14 amino acids. The germline V gene has CDR1 SGHAT and CDR2 FQNNGV. V lost 1 base, J lost 6 bases, and 10 bases lay in between. CDR3: CASSLGGNGQPQHF. The CDR3 DNA is TGTGCCAGCAGCTTAGGAGGGAATGGTCAGCCCCAGCATTTT.

The chain has TRBV27 and TRBJ2-7; tentatively, D is TRBD1 (5 bases). Germline CDR1 is MNHEY and CDR2 is SMNVEV (reference sequence). Trimming removed 2 bases at V and 3 bases at J, with 14 bases between. This CDR3 region has 15 residues. The CDR3 here is CASSLNGVRGYEQYF. The CDR3 DNA is TGTGCCAGCAGTTTAAATGGGGTAAGGGGCTACGAGCAGTACTTC.

This chain joins TRBV30 and TRBJ1-4, with a possible D match to TRBD1 (6 bases). The CDR3 totals 13 residues. Trimming removed 4 bases from V and 5 bases from J, with 11 bases in between. CDR1 is GTSNPN, CDR2 SVGIG, per germline (reference sequence). The CDR3, as DNA: TGTGCCTGGAACAGGGTGGTCAATGAAAAACTGTTTTTT. Encoded protein: CAWNRVVNEKLFF.

This chain uses TRBV21-1 with TRBJ1-6; no check of the table's D call, TRBD1, against the DNA was made. TRBV21-1 is given as a pseudogene. The CDR3 is 21 residues long. The CDR3 region has the DNA TGTGCCAGCAGCAAAGCCCCAACCGGGACAGGGGGCAGCTATAATAATTCACCCCTCCACTTT. This encodes CASSKAPTGTGGSYNNSPLHF.

The rearrangement uses TRBV11-2 and TRBJ1-1; 7 nucleotides line up with TRBD1. CDR1 and CDR2 from the germline V gene are SGHAT and FQNNGV. There are 14 residues in the CDR3. V lost 0 bases and J lost 6; bases outside the gene matches: 4. CDR3 residues: CASSLDLTGPEAFF. For the CDR3, the DNA is TGTGCCAGCAGCTTAGATCTGACAGGGCCTGAAGCTTTCTTT.

The chain has TRBV7-8 and TRBJ1-1; D ambiguous. The CDR3 length is 15 residues. Germline CDR1 and CDR2: SGHVS and FQNEAQ. The germline V and J ends were trimmed by 1 base and 1 base, with 10 bases remaining between them. The CDR3 spells CASSLESRENTEAFF. The CDR3 DNA reads TGTGCCAGCAGCTTAGAATCGAGGGAGAACACTGAAGCTTTCTTT.

This chain links TRBV5-1 with TRBJ1-1, with D perhaps TRBD1 (6 bases). The CDR3 has 15 residues. Deletions cut 0 bases from V and 3 bases from J, with 12 bases between. The germline gives CDR1 SGHRS, CDR2 YFSETQ. Here the CDR3 DNA reads TGCGCCAGCAGCTTGGATGGGGGCCTAGACACTGAAGCTTTCTTT. It specifies CASSLDGGLDTEAFF.

This chain connects TRBV5-5 to TRBJ1-5; TRBD1 might be the D (5 bases). The CDR3 contains 15 residues. Trimming pared 0 bases from V and 6 bases from J, leaving 13 bases between. Germline assignment: CDR1 SGHKS and CDR2 YYEKEE (reference sequence). In nucleotides, the CDR3 is TGTGCCAGCAGCTTGGTTGGGGGGGTTGGTCAGCCCCAGCATTTT. Protein: CASSLVGGVGQPQHF.

The rearrangement uses TRBV5-5 and TRBJ1-2; 8 bases map to TRBD1. This CDR3 spans 14 amino acids. V was pared by 4 bases and J by 5 bases, with 7 bases of the junction left unmatched. The germline V gene has CDR1 SGHKS and CDR2 YYEKEE (reference sequence). In nucleotides, the CDR3 is TGTGCCAGCAGCCCGGTCGACAGGGGATATGGCTACACCTTC. This gives the protein CASSPVDRGYGYTF. The full variable domain, with the rest looked up from reference TRBV5-5 and TRBJ1-2, is DAGVTQSPTHLIKTRGQQVTLRCSPISGHKSVSWYQQVLGQGPQFIFQYYEKEERGRGNFPDRFSARQFPNYSSELNVNALLLGDSALYLCASSPVDRGYGYTFGSGTRLTVV.

This chain links TRBV28 with TRBJ2-5; maybe TRBD2 (7 bases). The ends were cut back, 7 bases at V and 4 bases at J, with 19 bases in the middle. CDR1 and CDR2 (germline): MDHEN, SYDVKM. The length of the CDR3 is 15 residues. As DNA, the CDR3 is TGTGCCAGCACGGCCCGCGGGGGCGTTCGAGAGACCCAGTACTTC. This gives the protein CASTARGGVRETQYF.

The V gene is TRBV6-5, the J gene TRBJ1-1; 11 bases match TRBD1. The length of the CDR3 is 13 residues. Trimming took 7 bases from V and 5 from J; bases not matched to a gene: 3. Germline V CDR1 and CDR2: MNHEY, SVGAGI. The CDR3 is CASNGQGATEAFF. In nucleotides, the CDR3 is TGTGCCAGCAATGGACAGGGGGCAACTGAAGCTTTCTTT.

The genes are TRBV5-1 and TRBJ2-3; a possible D gene is TRBD1 (6 bases). The CDR3 loop spans 15 amino acids. Germline V CDR1 and CDR2: SGHRS, YFSETQ. Trimming took 6 bases from V and 0 from J, leaving 14 bases between them. CDR3 sequence (DNA): TGCGCCAGCAAACCAACCGGGACAAGCACAGATACGCAGTATTTT. It is translated as CASKPTGTSTDTQYF.

The V gene is TRBV28, the J gene TRBJ2-1, with TRBD2 matching 7 bases. Germline-derived CDR1 and CDR2 are MDHEN and SYDVKM. Germline trimming cut 6 bases from V and 7 bases from J; bases unmatched to any gene: 15. The CDR3 sequence is 16 residues long. The CDR3 protein is CASSQPAGDGGNEQFF. The CDR3 DNA reads TGTGCCAGCAGCCAACCTGCGGGAGACGGCGGAAATGAGCAGTTCTTC.

This chain connects TRBV30 to TRBJ1-5; D uncertain. V was cut by 5 bases and J by 4 bases, with 15 bases left in between. The CDR3 runs to 14 residues. Germline lookup yields CDR1 GTSNPN and CDR2 SVGIG (reference sequence). CDR3 bases: TGTGCCTGGGGGGAGGGAGTCGGTAATCAGCCCCAGCATTTT. The encoded protein is CAWGEGVGNQPQHF.

J is TRBJ2-4 and V is TRBV5-8; 7 nucleotides align to TRBD1. The J segment lost 0 bases and the V segment lost 2 bases, leaving 2 bases of the junction unmatched. Germline loops: CDR1 SGHTS, CDR2 YDEGEE. CDR3 length: 15 amino acids. The CDR3 loop reads CASSLEGAAKNIQYF. CDR3 nucleotide sequence: TGTGCCAGCAGCTTAGAGGGGGCAGCCAAAAACATTCAGTACTTC. The full variable domain, with the rest looked up from reference TRBV5-8 and TRBJ2-4, is EAGVTQSPTHLIKTRGQQATLRCSPISGHTSVYWYQQALGLGLQFLLWYDEGEERNRGNFPPRFSGRQFPNYSSELNVNALELEDSALYLCASSLEGAAKNIQYFGAGTRLSVL.

The rearrangement uses TRBV23-1 and TRBJ2-7; D gene uncertain. TRBV23-1 is an open reading frame, and its role is uncertain. This CDR3 contains 13 residues. V was shortened by 7 bases and J by 2 bases, with 12 bases between the two germline ends. In DNA form, the CDR3 reads TGCGCCAGCAAGTCAGGTCGACCCTACGAGCAGTACTTC. This gives the protein CASKSGRPYEQYF.

This chain joins TRBV18 and TRBJ2-3; 9 nucleotides align to TRBD2. The CDR3 is 15 residues long. CDR1 is KGHSH, CDR2 LQKENI, per germline. The trim removed 3 bases at V and 2 bases at J, leaving 3 bases unmatched. CDR3 nucleotides: TGTGCCAGCTCACCCAGCGGGGGGTCCACAGATACGCAGTATTTT. Translated: CASSPSGGSTDTQYF.

This rearrangement joins TRBV5-6 to TRBJ2-7; D unresolved. Germline CDR1 SGHDT, CDR2 YYEEEE. The CDR3 extends over 13 amino acids. The V end lost 4 bases, the J end lost 5 bases, and 13 bases lay between the germline ends. The CDR3 sequence: CASSLLTGDEQYF. CDR3 sequence (DNA): TGTGCCAGCAGCCTCCTAACGGGTGACGAGCAGTACTTC.

The rearrangement uses TRBV19 and TRBJ2-7; 10 nucleotides agree with TRBD1. The CDR3 has 14 amino acids. The trim removed 8 bases at V and 3 bases at J, leaving 7 bases unmatched. The germline V gene encodes CDR1 LNHDA and CDR2 SQIVND (reference sequence). The CDR3 sequence is CASFHRDRGYEQYF. The CDR3 nucleotides are TGTGCCAGTTTCCACCGGGACAGGGGCTACGAGCAGTACTTC.

The chain has TRBV19 and TRBJ2-7; D is possibly TRBD1 (5 bases). Germline V gene data show CDR1 as LNHDA and CDR2 as SQIVND (reference sequence). The CDR3 spans 13 residues. Trimming removed 8 bases from V and 0 bases from J, with 11 bases in between. In DNA, the CDR3 is TGTGCCAGTCAAGTACAGGACTCCTACGAGCAGTACTTC. It translates to CASQVQDSYEQYF.

This clone was counted between two and nine times. The V call is TRBV2, the J call TRBJ2-1, with 11 bases aligning to TRBD2. CDR3 length: 15 amino acids. V was pared by 5 bases and J by 6 bases, with 6 bases of the junction left unmatched. The germline V gene has CDR1 SNHLY and CDR2 FYNNEI. The CDR3: CASSQTSGVFNEQFF. The CDR3, as DNA: TGTGCCAGCAGTCAGACTAGCGGGGTTTTCAATGAGCAGTTCTTC.

In its sample, this clone was seen a few times. CDR3: CASSVGHSYGYTF. CDR3 nucleotide sequence: TGTGCCAGCAGCGTGGGACACAGCTATGGCTACACCTTC. This rearrangement joins TRBV2 to TRBJ1-2; TRBD1 is a possible D gene (6 bases). This CDR3 is built from 13 residues. Germline CDR1 reads SNHLY; CDR2 reads FYNNEI. V was trimmed by 6 bases and J by 4 bases, leaving 12 bases between them.

This chain connects TRBV2 to TRBJ1-1; tentative D call: TRBD1 (6 bases). From germline, CDR1 is SNHLY and CDR2 FYNNEI. Trimming pared 7 bases from V and 5 bases from J, leaving 14 bases between. The CDR3 length is 13 residues. The CDR3 protein is CASKGRGITEAFF. The CDR3 bases are TGTGCCAGCAAGGGCAGGGGAATAACTGAAGCTTTCTTT.